Listed below are T cell receptor beta chains from one sample, sequenced in a study of T cells in Graves' hyperthyroidism and ophthalmopathy. TCRdb independently ran MiXCR on the multiplex PCR reads; one entry per CDR3 protein. The table records a few hundred thousand distinct CDR3 sequences, around 20% of them present only once. Sequencing was carried out using blood. The receptors originated from a woman between 45 and 60 years old with Graves' hyperthyroidism. Each CDR3 is given with its conserved first and last residue. D genes are given only for firm matches. Clone size appears in some rows only: once, few, many, or a class for an expanded clone.

len,d_gene,j_gene,abundance,v_gene,CDR3aa,CDR3nt
14,-,TRBJ1-1,-,TRBV5-1,CASSLDTTVTEAFF,TGCGCCAGCAGCTTGGACACCACCGTCACAGAAGCTTTCTTT
14,-,TRBJ2-7,-,TRBV7-3,CASSQSGRIYEQYF,TGTGCCAGCAGTCAGAGCGGAAGGATCTACGAGCAGTACTTC
15,TRBD2,TRBJ2-7,many,TRBV20-1,CSARRLAGISYEQYF,TGCAGTGCTAGGAGGCTAGCGGGCATCTCCTACGAGCAGTACTTC
15,TRBD1,TRBJ2-3,few,TRBV19,CASSIGRGRTDTQYF,TGTGCCAGTAGTATTGGCAGGGGGCGCACAGATACGCAGTATTTT
14,-,TRBJ2-7,many,TRBV27,CASSRLDSNYEQYF,TGTGCCAGCAGTAGACTGGACAGTAACTACGAGCAGTACTTC
11,-,TRBJ1-3,-,TRBV6-5,CASSYLNTIYF,TGTGCCAGCAGTTACTTAAACACCATATATTTT
14,-,TRBJ1-1,many,TRBV2,CASDSGALNTEAFF,TGTGCCAGCGATTCGGGGGCTCTGAACACTGAAGCTTTCTTT
14,-,TRBJ2-3,-,TRBV7-2,CASSFVGPLDTQYF,TGTGCCAGCAGTTTCGTGGGCCCGCTGGATACGCAGTATTTT
14,-,TRBJ1-1,-,TRBV19,CASSVQGLSPEAFF,TGTGCCAGTAGTGTACAGGGTTTGAGCCCTGAAGCTTTCTTT
15,TRBD2,TRBJ2-3,few,TRBV2,CASRRWGLVEDTQYF,TGTGCCAGCCGTCGATGGGGACTAGTCGAAGATACGCAGTATTTT
13,-,TRBJ2-7,-,TRBV4-1,CASSRAEAYEQYF,TGCGCCAGCAGCCGCGCTGAAGCCTACGAGCAGTACTTC
14,-,TRBJ2-7,-,TRBV7-2,CASSLTADSYEQYF,TGTGCCAGCAGCTTGACAGCTGATTCCTACGAGCAGTACTTC
16,-,TRBJ2-4,few,TRBV28,CASSSLDGGFKNIQYF,TGTGCCAGCAGTTCCCTGGACGGTGGTTTTAAAAACATTCAGTACTTC
15,TRBD1,TRBJ2-7,many,TRBV5-1,CASSRRDRGSYEQYF,TGCGCCAGCAGCCGACGGGACAGGGGTTCCTACGAGCAGTACTTC
15,-,TRBJ2-7,-,TRBV6-1,CASSASTGGGYEQYF,TGTGCCAGCAGTGCCTCGACCGGGGGTGGCTACGAGCAGTACTTC
14,TRBD1,TRBJ2-7,many,TRBV5-1,CASSTGQGAYEQYF,TGCGCCAGCAGCACCGGACAGGGGGCCTACGAGCAGTACTTC
14,-,TRBJ1-1,-,TRBV10-3,CAISVDRGNTEAFF,TGTGCCATCAGCGTGGACAGAGGAAACACTGAAGCTTTCTTT
13,-,TRBJ2-1,-,TRBV4-1,CASSRLQEGEQFF,TGCGCCAGCAGCCGATTACAGGAGGGCGAGCAGTTCTTC
15,TRBD1,TRBJ1-5,many,TRBV12-3/TRBV12-4,CASSSQGRSNQPQHF,TGTGCCAGCAGTTCACAGGGGAGGAGCAATCAGCCCCAGCATTTT
14,-,TRBJ1-6,-,TRBV2,CASSPEHRTSPLHF,TGTGCCAGCAGTCCAGAACATAGGACCTCACCCCTCCACTTT
12,-,TRBJ2-2,many,TRBV3-1,CASSQDPGELFF,TGTGCCAGCAGCCAAGATCCCGGGGAGCTGTTTTTT
16,-,TRBJ1-5,many,TRBV7-2,CASSLGAPLINQPQHF,TGTGCCAGCAGCTTAGGGGCCCCGTTGATCAATCAGCCCCAGCATTTT
15,TRBD2,TRBJ2-2,many,TRBV18,CASSSRGVNTGELFF,TGTGCCAGCTCATCTCGGGGGGTGAACACCGGGGAGCTGTTTTTT
16,TRBD2,TRBJ2-1,-,TRBV6-1,CASSYSSGGYLNEQFF,TGTGCCAGCAGTTATTCAAGCGGGGGTTATCTAAATGAGCAGTTCTTC
14,-,TRBJ1-1,many,TRBV5-6,CASSLQGTNTEAFF,TGTGCCAGCAGCTTGCAGGGGACGAACACTGAAGCTTTCTTT
14,-,TRBJ1-1,many,TRBV20-1,CSARTGRENTEAFF,TGCAGTGCTAGAACCGGGCGAGAGAACACTGAAGCTTTCTTT
16,-,TRBJ2-7,many,TRBV7-9,CASSLSSPGPRAEQYF,TGTGCCAGCAGCTTATCCTCCCCGGGGCCTAGGGCCGAGCAGTACTTC
17,-,TRBJ1-3,-,TRBV7-6,CASSLALRGSTGNTIYF,TGTGCCAGCAGCTTAGCACTTAGGGGTTCGACTGGAAACACCATATATTTT
14,TRBD1,TRBJ1-2,once,TRBV3-1,CASSPTGGASCYTF,TGTGCCAGCAGCCCCACAGGGGGCGCCTCTTGCTACACCTTC
14,TRBD2,TRBJ2-7,many,TRBV4-1,CASSQTSGLYEQYF,TGCGCCAGCAGCCAAACTAGCGGTCTCTACGAGCAGTACTTC
13,-,TRBJ1-2,-,TRBV2,CASRVSLTYGYTF,TGTGCCAGCAGGGTCAGCCTTACCTATGGCTACACCTTC
16,TRBD2,TRBJ2-1,many,TRBV5-1,CASSYGLAGEPDEQFF,TGCGCCAGCAGTTATGGACTAGCGGGAGAACCGGATGAGCAGTTCTTC
17,-,TRBJ2-5,few,TRBV14,CASSPILGAGRIKTQYF,TGTGCCAGCAGCCCAATTCTAGGGGCCGGGAGAATAAAGACCCAGTACTTC
16,TRBD1,TRBJ2-1,-,TRBV24-1,CATSDWTGGGINEQFF,TGTGCCACCAGTGATTGGACAGGGGGCGGCATAAATGAGCAGTTCTTC
15,TRBD2,TRBJ2-1,many,TRBV2,CASSGAGVSRNEQFF,TGTGCCAGCAGTGGAGCGGGAGTTTCTCGCAATGAGCAGTTCTTC
20,TRBD2,TRBJ2-2,many,TRBV12-3/TRBV12-4,CASSPFGIAGGTRNTGELFF,TGTGCCAGCAGCCCCTTCGGGATAGCGGGAGGTACTCGGAACACCGGGGAGCTGTTTTTT
13,TRBD2,TRBJ2-7,many,TRBV28,CASTAGGAYEQYF,TGTGCCAGCACGGCGGGAGGAGCCTACGAGCAGTACTTC
15,TRBD1,TRBJ1-5,once,TRBV4-1,CASSQGTGEVQPQHF,TGCGCCAGCAGCCAGGGGACAGGGGAGGTTCAGCCCCAGCATTTT
15,-,TRBJ2-3,many,TRBV6-1,CASSEASGGRDTQYF,TGTGCCAGCAGTGAAGCGTCGGGGGGCAGAGATACGCAGTATTTT
19,TRBD2,TRBJ2-5,many,TRBV6-1,CASSEELGLAGGYQETQYF,TGTGCCAGCAGTGAAGAATTGGGACTAGCGGGGGGATACCAAGAGACCCAGTACTTC
15,-,TRBJ2-6,few,TRBV20-1,CSARSRSSGANVLTF,TGCAGTGCTAGAAGTCGGAGCTCTGGGGCCAACGTCCTGACTTTC
14,-,TRBJ2-7,many,TRBV12-3/TRBV12-4,CASRRQGYGYEQYF,TGTGCCAGCAGGAGGCAGGGTTACGGCTACGAGCAGTACTTC
15,-,TRBJ2-2,-,TRBV18,CASSFLATNTGELFF,TGTGCCAGCTCTTTCCTAGCGACGAACACCGGGGAGCTGTTTTTT
20,-,TRBJ2-1,many,TRBV28,CASSLRFGRETSSFWNEQFF,TGTGCCAGCAGTTTGCGGTTTGGCAGAGAGACTAGTTCCTTTTGGAATGAGCAGTTCTTC
14,TRBD1,TRBJ2-1,many,TRBV7-9,CASSLVGQGNEQFF,TGTGCCAGCAGCTTGGTGGGACAGGGAAATGAGCAGTTCTTC
14,-,TRBJ1-5,-,TRBV20-1,CSARTAIGNQPQHF,TGCAGTGCTAGGACAGCTATAGGCAATCAGCCCCAGCATTTT
18,TRBD2,TRBJ2-1,few,TRBV7-8,CASSLRREGIGLSNEQFF,TGTGCCAGCAGCCTCCGGCGGGAGGGTATCGGTTTGAGCAATGAGCAGTTCTTC
14,TRBD1,TRBJ1-2,-,TRBV7-2,CASSSRQGDYGYTF,TGTGCCAGCAGCTCACGACAGGGCGACTATGGCTACACCTTC
16,TRBD2,TRBJ2-1,many,TRBV20-1,CSGSSGRRTLGNEQFF,TGCAGTGGGTCTAGCGGGAGGCGCACCCTAGGGAATGAGCAGTTCTTC
14,TRBD1,TRBJ1-1,few,TRBV20-1,CSASVPRQGSEAFF,TGCAGTGCTTCTGTCCCCCGACAGGGATCTGAAGCTTTCTTT
14,TRBD1,TRBJ2-7,many,TRBV20-1,CSATDRMSSYEQYF,TGCAGTGCCACGGACAGGATGAGCTCCTACGAGCAGTACTTC
14,-,TRBJ1-1,-,TRBV5-5,CASSLPQSPTEALF,TGTGCCAGCAGCTTGCCACAGAGTCCCACTGAAGCTCTCTTT
13,-,TRBJ1-2,few,TRBV10-3,CAVSEYRESGYTF,TGTGCCGTCAGTGAGTACCGGGAGAGTGGCTACACCTTC
15,TRBD1,TRBJ2-7,-,TRBV9,CASSSDRGTSYEQYF,TGTGCCAGCAGCTCTGACAGGGGAACAAGCTACGAGCAGTACTTC
14,-,TRBJ2-1,-,TRBV19,CASSMDNAYNEQFF,TGTGCCAGTAGTATGGACAATGCCTACAATGAGCAGTTCTTC
12,-,TRBJ2-6,few,TRBV18,CASSGTSNVLTF,TGTGCCAGCTCCGGGACATCGAACGTCCTGACTTTC
14,-,TRBJ1-1,many,TRBV7-9,CASTLEARNTEAFF,TGTGCCAGCACCCTTGAGGCCCGGAACACTGAAGCTTTCTTT